These 18 T cell receptor beta chains originate from one sample sequenced in a study of blood T cell repertoires in COVID-19. The table came from immunoSEQ multiplex PCR; TCRdb's copy has only in-frame clones and leaves some out. Here the sample spans 200,000 to 250,000 clones, 84% being singletons. Sequencing input: peripheral blood. The receptors were sampled from a woman aged 60-75 years who had recovered from COVID-19.

V is TRBV24-1 and J is TRBJ1-5, with 8 bases that match TRBD1. The V gene's germline CDR1 is KGHDR and CDR2 SFDVKD. V dropped 8 bases and J dropped 7; count of bases not matched to a gene: 6. There are 13 residues in the CDR3. Here the CDR3 reads CATTTGVRQPQHF. The CDR3 region has the DNA TGTGCCACCACGACAGGGGTGCGGCAGCCCCAGCATTTT.

This rearrangement joins TRBV4-1 to TRBJ1-2, with D hard to call. This CDR3 comprises 14 residues. Germline CDR1 reads MGHRA; CDR2 reads YSYEKL. Trimming stripped 4 bases from V and 10 bases from J, with 19 bases between. CDR3 sequence: CASSPSRDLRLYTF. The CDR3 DNA reads as TGCGCCAGCAGCCCCTCACGGGATTTAAGGCTCTACACCTTC.

This chain uses TRBV2 with TRBJ1-4; D is perhaps TRBD1 (5 bases). V lost 6 bases, J lost 10 bases, and 15 bases lay in between. The CDR3 is made up of 13 amino acids. Germline lookup yields CDR1 SNHLY and CDR2 FYNNEI. CDR3 DNA sequence: TGTGCCAGCAGGAACCGCCAGGGTGGAAAACTGTTTTTT. This encodes CASRNRQGGKLFF.

Points on this clone: Other DNA sequences in this specimen translate into the identical CDR3. The V and J genes are TRBV6-2 or TRBV6-3 and TRBJ2-5; TRBD2 is a possible D gene (6 bases). The ends were cut back, 1 base at V and 2 bases at J, with 11 bases in the middle. The germline gives CDR1 MNHEY, CDR2 SVGEGT. The CDR3 covers 15 residues. CDR3 in DNA: TGTGCCAGCAGTTACTGGCGGGGCGGTCAAGAGACCCAGTACTTC. Amino acids: CASSYWRGGQETQYF.

The chain carries TRBV5-4 and TRBJ2-7; possible D gene TRBD2, 6 bases. Trimming cost V 1 base and J 3 bases, with 14 bases left between them. Germline V lookup: CDR1 SGHNT, CDR2 YYREEE (reference sequence). There are 15 residues in the CDR3. CDR3 loop: CASSLLGGNHYEQYF. The CDR3 DNA sequence: TGTGCCAGCAGCTTGCTCGGCGGGAATCACTACGAGCAGTACTTC.

Many counts were recorded for this clone. This chain joins TRBV6-5 and TRBJ2-3, with D possibly matching TRBD2 (5 bases). The CDR3 consists of 14 residues. V was clipped by 5 bases and J by 7 bases, with 16 bases between them. The germline CDR1 and CDR2 sequences are MNHEY and SVGAGI. This CDR3 reads CASSHPGLGNTQYF. The CDR3 DNA reads TGTGCCAGCAGTCACCCGGGCCTCGGGAATACGCAGTATTTT.

The chain combines TRBV7-9 with TRBJ2-5; possibly TRBD1 for D (5 bases). CDR1 and CDR2 from the germline V gene are SEHNR and FQNEAQ (reference sequence). Trimming pared 4 bases from V and 2 bases from J, leaving 11 bases between. The CDR3 runs to 14 residues. CDR3 DNA: TGTGCCAGCAGCTCCAGACAGATACAAGAGACCCAGTACTTC. The encoded protein is CASSSRQIQETQYF.

This clone showed up just once. Written as DNA, the CDR3 is TGCGCCAGCACCAGCGGACAGGGGAACACCGGGGAGCTGTTTTTT. This translates into CASTSGQGNTGELFF. The rearrangement joins TRBV4-1 to TRBJ2-2; 8 nucleotides match TRBD1. The CDR3 covers 15 residues. The ends lost 7 bases at V and 1 base at J; junction bases unmatched: 5. Germline V gives CDR1 MGHRA, CDR2 YSYEKL.

The chain is built from TRBV19 and TRBJ2-1; TRBD2 aligns across 8 bases. The CDR3 extends over 16 amino acids. Germline V gene sequence: CDR1 LNHDA, CDR2 SQIVND (reference sequence). V lost 6 bases and J lost 8; bases outside the gene matches: 15. Here the CDR3 DNA reads TGTGCCAGTAGCATTTTGCCGGGACTAGGGGACGATGAGCAGTTCTTC. This codes for CASSILPGLGDDEQFF.

The rearrangement links TRBV23-1 to TRBJ1-2; D possibly corresponds to TRBD1 (6 bases). TRBV23-1 is recorded as an ORF, its role being uncertain. This CDR3 is built from 15 residues. V was cut by 0 bases and J by 5 bases, with 13 bases left in between. CDR3 amino acids: CASSQSATGHYGYTF. The CDR3, as DNA: TGCGCCAGCAGTCAATCCGCGACAGGCCATTATGGCTACACCTTC.

This sequence joins TRBV18 and TRBJ2-1; TRBD2 matches at 11 bases. The CDR3 totals 19 residues. Per the germline V gene, CDR1 is KGHSH and CDR2 is LQKENI. V lost 4 bases and J lost 6; bases outside the gene matches: 17. For the CDR3, the DNA is TGTGCCAGCTCACAACCGGGACTAGCGGAACTAATCTCCCTCAATGAGCAGTTCTTC. Translated: CASSQPGLAELISLNEQFF.

The chain joins TRBV12-5 to TRBJ2-1, with D maybe TRBD1 (6 bases). The length of the CDR3 is 15 residues. Trimming cost V 0 bases and J 8 bases, with 14 bases left between them. Germline CDR1 and CDR2: LGHNT and FRNRAP. CDR3 nucleotide sequence: TGTGCTAGTGGTTTGGTAAATGGGGGCCGGGATGAGCAGTTCTTC. It translates to CASGLVNGGRDEQFF.

The CDR3 region has the DNA TGTGCCAGCAGTTACTCGAAGGTCGGGAGGAGCTATGGCTACACCTTC. It yields the protein CASSYSKVGRSYGYTF. The chain is built from TRBV6-2 or TRBV6-3 and TRBJ1-2; D uncertain. Trimming took off 0 bases at V and 4 bases at J, with 15 bases between the two ends. Germline V lookup: CDR1 MNHEY, CDR2 SVGEGT. The CDR3 length is 16 residues.

This clone was picked up a small number of times. CDR3 sequence (DNA): TGTGCCAGTAGCCAGGGACAGGCTAGCACAGATACGCAGTATTTT. It yields the protein CASSQGQASTDTQYF. V gene TRBV19 combines with J gene TRBJ2-3, with 8 positions matching TRBD1. J was trimmed by 0 bases and V by 6 bases; bases with no gene match: 5. Germline V CDR1 and CDR2: LNHDA, SQIVND (reference sequence). CDR3 length: 15 residues. The variable domain in full, completed from reference TRBV19 and TRBJ2-3, reads DGGITQSPKYLFRKEGQNVTLSCEQNLNHDAMYWYRQDPGQGLRLIYYSQIVNDFQKGDIAEGYSVSREKKESFPLTVTSAQKNPTAFYLCASSQGQASTDTQYFGPGTRLTVL.

DNA for the CDR3: TGTGCCAGCAGCCAAGATCTGGCAGGGAGGGAGACCCAGTACTTC. Its translation is CASSQDLAGRETQYF. The chain links TRBV4-2 to TRBJ2-5; D is perhaps TRBD2 (6 bases). CDR3 length: 15 residues. CDR1 and CDR2 (germline): LGHNA, YNFKEQ. V lost 0 bases, J lost 5 bases, and 13 bases lay in between.

The CDR3 DNA is TGTGCCAGCAGCCCTCGAGAGGGGGCCACAGGGGGTCAGCCCCAGCATTTT. Amino acids: CASSPREGATGGQPQHF. This chain uses TRBV7-2 with TRBJ1-5, with 8 bases aligning to TRBD1. V gave up 5 bases and J gave up 6 bases; unmatched junction bases: 15. The CDR3 is made up of 17 amino acids. Germline V gene lookup returns CDR1 SGHTA and CDR2 FQGNSA. Complete variable domain (other parts from reference TRBV7-2 and TRBJ1-5): GAGVSQSPSNKVTEKGKDVELRCDPISGHTALYWYRQSLGQGLEFLIYFQGNSAPDKSGLPSDRFSAERTGGSVSTLTIQRTQQEDSAVYLCASSPREGATGGQPQHFGDGTRLSIL.

V and J are TRBV21-1 and TRBJ2-3; the table calls TRBD2, which could not be checked here. TRBV21-1 is a pseudogene segment. This CDR3 contains 15 residues. The CDR3 DNA reads TGTGCCAGCAGCCTGGGGGGGGCGAGCGCAGATACGCAGTATTTT. It is translated as CASSLGGASADTQYF.

The rearrangement uses TRBV9 and TRBJ2-5; maybe TRBD1 (5 bases). The CDR3 is 13 amino acids. The ends were cut back, 0 bases at V and 9 bases at J, with 12 bases in the middle. Germline CDR1 reads SGDLS; CDR2 reads YYNGEE. CDR3 nucleotide sequence: TGTGCCAGCAGCGTAGGGGGCGAGGCGGCCCAGTACTTC. Encoded protein: CASSVGGEAAQYF.